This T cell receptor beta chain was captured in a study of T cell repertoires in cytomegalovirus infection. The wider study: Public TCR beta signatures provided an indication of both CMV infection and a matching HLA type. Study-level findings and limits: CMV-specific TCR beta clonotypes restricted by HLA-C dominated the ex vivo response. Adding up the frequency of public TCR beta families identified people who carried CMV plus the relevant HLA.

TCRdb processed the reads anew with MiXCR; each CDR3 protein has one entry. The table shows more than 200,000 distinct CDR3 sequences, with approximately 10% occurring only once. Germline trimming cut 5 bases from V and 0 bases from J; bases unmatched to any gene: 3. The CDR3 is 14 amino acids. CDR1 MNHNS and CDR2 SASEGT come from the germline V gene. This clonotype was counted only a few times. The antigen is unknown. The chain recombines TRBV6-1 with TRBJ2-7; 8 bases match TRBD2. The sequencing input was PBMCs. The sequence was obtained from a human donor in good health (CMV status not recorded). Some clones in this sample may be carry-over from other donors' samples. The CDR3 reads CASSPGGVSYEQYF. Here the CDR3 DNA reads TGTGCCAGCAGTCCCGGGGGGGTCTCCTACGAGCAGTACTTC.